This entry is about one T cell receptor (beta chain). Other nucleotide sequences in the sample specify the same CDR3. This record belongs to a study of blood T cell repertoires in COVID-19. Whole-study context: COVID-19 samples from acute and convalescent phases originated in the United States, Italy and Spain. Nucleic acid was either cDNA or gDNA, and it came from T cells, B-cell-depleted T cells, or PBMCs.

V lost 5 bases to trimming and J lost 4 bases, with 5 bases between them. This CDR3 is 11 amino acids long. Per germline, CDR1 SEHNR and CDR2 FQNEAQ (reference sequence). As originally analysed: Estimation of nucleated cell counts relied on the amplification of reference gene primers. Using immunoSEQ multiplex PCR, the repertoire was profiled, and TCRdb retains in-frame clones only, with some absent. D and trimming come from the DNA, and the V and J calls and clone size come from that table. The sample lists fewer than 200,000 clones; approximately 83% were seen once. V is TRBV7-9 and J is TRBJ2-5, with D unclear. The sample was peripheral blood. The receptor was derived from a man aged 50-60 years with active or convalescent COVID-19. The CDR3 nucleotides read TGTGCCAGCAGCCCCGGAGAGACCCAGTACTTC. This encodes CASSPGETQYF.